This TCR beta chain was profiled in a study of T cells in Graves' hyperthyroidism and ophthalmopathy. Study-wide findings and caveats: Ophthalmopathy was predicted by the model a median of roughly 6.7 months ahead of onset. Most expanded thyroid clonotypes above 0.001 recurred in blood.

Amplified TCR beta CDR3 regions came from RNA transcripts. HTBI primers drove first-round RT-PCR of the TCR CDR3. MiXCR was run by TCRdb on the multiplex PCR reads, yielding one entry per CDR3 protein. The data show 450,000 to 650,000 distinct CDR3 sequences, over 12% seen once. The cohort's ophthalmopathy patients, a group with duration under 3 months, had a Clinical Activity Score of at least 3 and a NOSPECS grade of at least 4. Out of 10 ml of fresh peripheral blood came the PBMCs. CDR1 and CDR2 (germline): DFQATT, SNEGSKA (reference sequence). The CDR3 contains 15 residues. The V segment lost 5 bases and the J segment 1 base; nucleotides outside the gene matches: 5. This clonotype has a handful of counts. The antigen is unknown. A much larger clone is a single base away; this may be a read error.

Sequencing was performed on blood. The rearrangement links TRBV20-1 to TRBJ2-5; 12 bases match TRBD2. The receptor was isolated from a woman aged 18-30 years with Graves' ophthalmopathy. In nucleotides, the CDR3 is TGCAGTGCTCCAGGACTAGCGGGGCTCCAAGAGACCCAGTACTTC. It is translated as CSAPGLAGLQETQYF.